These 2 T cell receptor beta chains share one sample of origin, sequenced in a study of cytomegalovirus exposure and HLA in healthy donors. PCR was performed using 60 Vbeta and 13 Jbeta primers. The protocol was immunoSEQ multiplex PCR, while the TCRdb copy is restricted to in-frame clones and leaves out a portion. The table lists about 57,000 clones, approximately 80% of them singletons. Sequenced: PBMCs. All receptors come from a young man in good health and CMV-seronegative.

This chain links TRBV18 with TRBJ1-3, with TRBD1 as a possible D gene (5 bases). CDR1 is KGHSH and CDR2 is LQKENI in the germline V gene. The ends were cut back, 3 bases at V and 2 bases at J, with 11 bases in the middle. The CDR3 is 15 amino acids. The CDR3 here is CASSPQGFPGNTIYF. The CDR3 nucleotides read TGTGCCAGCTCACCCCAGGGCTTCCCTGGAAACACCATATATTTT. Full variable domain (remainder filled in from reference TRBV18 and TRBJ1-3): NAGVMQNPRHLVRRRGQEARLRCSPMKGHSHVYWYRQLPEEGLKFMVYLQKENIIDESGMPKERFSAEFPKEGPSILRIQQVVRGDSAAYFCASSPQGFPGNTIYFGEGSWLTVV.

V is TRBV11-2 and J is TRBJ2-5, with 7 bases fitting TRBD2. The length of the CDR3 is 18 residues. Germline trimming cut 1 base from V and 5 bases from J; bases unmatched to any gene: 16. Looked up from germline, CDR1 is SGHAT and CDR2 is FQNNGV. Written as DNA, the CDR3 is TGTGCCAGCAGCTTAGGCCCCCCCTGGCGGGGGAAGAGGGAGACCCAGTACTTC. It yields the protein CASSLGPPWRGKRETQYF.